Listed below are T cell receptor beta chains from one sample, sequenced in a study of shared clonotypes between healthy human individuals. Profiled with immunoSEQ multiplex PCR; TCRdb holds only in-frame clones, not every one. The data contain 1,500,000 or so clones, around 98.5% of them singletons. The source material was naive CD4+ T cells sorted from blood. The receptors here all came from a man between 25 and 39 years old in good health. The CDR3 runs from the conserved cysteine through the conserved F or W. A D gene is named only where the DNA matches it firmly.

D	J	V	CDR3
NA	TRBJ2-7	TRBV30	CALGQNYEQYF
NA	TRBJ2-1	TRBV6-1	CASTSRGAYNEQFF
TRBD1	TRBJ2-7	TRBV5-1	CASSLQGAGYEQYF
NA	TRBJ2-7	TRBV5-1	CASTTAASYEQYF
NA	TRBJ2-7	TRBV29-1	CSVQGTEYEQYF
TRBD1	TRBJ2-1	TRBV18	CASSPRDRVLNNEQFF
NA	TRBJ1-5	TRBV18	CASSPGYAYSNQPQHF
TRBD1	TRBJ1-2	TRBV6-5	CASSPHQGAIYGYTF
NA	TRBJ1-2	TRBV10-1	CASPGWDGYTF
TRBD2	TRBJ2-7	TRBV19	CASSIGLAGYYEQYF
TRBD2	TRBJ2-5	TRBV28	CASSSLPSLAGDAETQYF
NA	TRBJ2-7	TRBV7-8	CASSLVNIYEQYF
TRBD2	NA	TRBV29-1	CSARTSGSIQYF
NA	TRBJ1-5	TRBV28	CASSLSDSGGQGNQPQHF
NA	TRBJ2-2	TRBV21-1	CASSKVDPEGGDTGELFF
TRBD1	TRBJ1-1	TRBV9	CASSVGPRGPLMNTEAFF
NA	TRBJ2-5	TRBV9	CASSVEGSRTQYF
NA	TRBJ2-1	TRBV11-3	CASSQDSGSSYNEQFF
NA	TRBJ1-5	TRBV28	CASSFGHMGNQPQHF
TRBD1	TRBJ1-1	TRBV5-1	CASSDGTANTEAFF
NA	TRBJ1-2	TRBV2	CASSEGPGNYGYTF
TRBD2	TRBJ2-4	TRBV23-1	CASSQPIAGGRRNIQYF
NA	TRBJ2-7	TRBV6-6	CASSYSRDGTYEQYF
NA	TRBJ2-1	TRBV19	CASSSLRLAHNEQFF
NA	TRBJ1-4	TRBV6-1	CASSEGPVTTNEKLFF
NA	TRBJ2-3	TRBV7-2	CASSPWSRDTQYF
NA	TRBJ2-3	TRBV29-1	CSVERPRGTDTQYF
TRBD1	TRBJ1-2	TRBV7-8	CASSLALGQGYGYTF
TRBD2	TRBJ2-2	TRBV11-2	CASSLELATNTGELFF
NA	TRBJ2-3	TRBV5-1	CASSLGGSPDTQYF
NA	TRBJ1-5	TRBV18	CASSPPSTQPQHF
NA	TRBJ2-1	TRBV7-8	CASSATGRDNEQFF
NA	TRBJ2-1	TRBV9	CASSVVGFNNEQFF
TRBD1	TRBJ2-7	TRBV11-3	CASSSRTGGSYEQYF
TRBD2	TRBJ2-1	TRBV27	CASSLKRVGTSGRNEQFF
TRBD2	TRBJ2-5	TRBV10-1	CASSTGLAGKYF
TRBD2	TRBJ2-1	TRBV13	CASSFPSGSPDEQFF
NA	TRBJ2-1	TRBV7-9	CASSKRGLDAYNEQFF
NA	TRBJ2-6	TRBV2	CASSVPALTTGANVLTF
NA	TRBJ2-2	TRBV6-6	CASQQVPTGELFF
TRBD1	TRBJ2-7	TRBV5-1	CASSLTGGAPTRFYEQYF
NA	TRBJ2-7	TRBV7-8	CASSRGQTLYEQYF
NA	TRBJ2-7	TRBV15	CATSRGKGFLLPYEQYF
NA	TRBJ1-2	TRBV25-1	CASSESTGPYGYTF
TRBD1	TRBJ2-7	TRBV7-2	CASSSSQGVYEQYF
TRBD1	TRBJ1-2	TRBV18	CASSLYSGTDYGYTF
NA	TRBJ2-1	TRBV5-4	CASSVDYAEQFF
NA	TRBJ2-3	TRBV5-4	CASSTDISDTQYF
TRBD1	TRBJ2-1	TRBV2	CASSKNRGTYNEQFF
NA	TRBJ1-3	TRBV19	CASAQGGNTIYF
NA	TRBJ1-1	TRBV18	CASSPKSGPGTEAFF
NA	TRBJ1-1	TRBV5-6	CASSLMGKGWNTEAFF
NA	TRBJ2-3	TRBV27	CASSSRLSTDTQYF
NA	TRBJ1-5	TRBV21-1	CASSKAGEGRNQPQHF
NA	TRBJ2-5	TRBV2	CASSVGLSGSETQYF